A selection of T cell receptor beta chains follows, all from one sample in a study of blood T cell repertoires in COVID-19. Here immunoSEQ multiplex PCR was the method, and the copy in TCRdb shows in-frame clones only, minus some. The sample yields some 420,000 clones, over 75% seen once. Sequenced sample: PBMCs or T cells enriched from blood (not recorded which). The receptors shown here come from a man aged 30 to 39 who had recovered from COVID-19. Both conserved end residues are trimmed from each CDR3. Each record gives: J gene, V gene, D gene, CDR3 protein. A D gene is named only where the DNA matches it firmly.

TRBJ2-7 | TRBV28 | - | ATQEGIYEQY
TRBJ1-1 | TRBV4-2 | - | ASSREWEAEAF
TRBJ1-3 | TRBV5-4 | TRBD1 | AVQSGQVASGNTIY
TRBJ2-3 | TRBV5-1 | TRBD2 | ASLRTGGPADTQY
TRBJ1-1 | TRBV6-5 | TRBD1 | ASNMDRDAEAF
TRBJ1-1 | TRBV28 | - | ASSLLGAGTEAF
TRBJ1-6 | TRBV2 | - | ASSTGLDNSPLH
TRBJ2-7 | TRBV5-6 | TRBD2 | ASFRSGLAGMPPYEQY
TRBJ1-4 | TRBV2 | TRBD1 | ASSGQGDFGLF
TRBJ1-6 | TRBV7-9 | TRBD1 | ASSPRTGSNSPLH
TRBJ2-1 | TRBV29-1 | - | SVEKGQGGDEQF
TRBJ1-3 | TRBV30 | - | AWSVASGNTIY
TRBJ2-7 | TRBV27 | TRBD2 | ASSPRLAGAGEQY
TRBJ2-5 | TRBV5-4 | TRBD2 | ASSGGLAGGETQY
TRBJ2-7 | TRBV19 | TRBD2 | ASSIEIAGNYEQY
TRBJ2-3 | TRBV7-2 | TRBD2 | ASSLIGSSGRAVDTQY